The 31 T cell receptor beta chains below come from one sample, sequenced in a study of siplizumab effects on memory and regulatory T cells. Method: immunoSEQ multiplex PCR; TCRdb's copy keeps in-frame clones and lacks some. The data hold more than 95,000 clones, with roughly 94% observed a single time. Sequences were obtained from non-Treg CD4+ T cells sorted from blood. All receptors derive from a human donor in good health.

The rearrangement uses TRBV6-6 and TRBJ2-2, with a possible D match to TRBD2 (5 bases). The CDR3 contains 13 residues. Germline CDR1 MNHNY, CDR2 SVGAGI (reference sequence). CDR3 nucleotide sequence: TGTGCTTGTACCCGTTTAGGAGGAGTGGAGCTGTTTTTT. Residues: CACTRLGGVELFF.

V gene TRBV9 combines with J gene TRBJ2-1; 8 positions agree with TRBD2. The CDR3 is 14 residues long. Germline CDR1 is SGDLS and CDR2 is YYNGEE. V dropped 3 bases and J dropped 7; count of bases not matched to a gene: 6. CDR3: CASSGTSTWNEQFF. DNA for the CDR3: TGTGCCAGCAGCGGGACTAGCACGTGGAATGAGCAGTTCTTC.

This clone was detected once. This CDR3 reads CASSRRLSGANVLTF. The CDR3 nucleotides are TGTGCCAGCAGCCGACGGCTCTCTGGGGCCAACGTCCTGACTTTC. V and J are TRBV27 and TRBJ2-6; unclear D gene. Germline loops: CDR1 MNHEY, CDR2 SMNVEV (reference sequence). Trimming pared 6 bases from V and 0 bases from J, leaving 9 bases between. The CDR3 loop spans 15 amino acids.

The J gene is TRBJ1-2, the V gene TRBV5-1; D remains ambiguous. The CDR3 is made up of 15 amino acids. Germline V gene sequence: CDR1 SGHRS, CDR2 YFSETQ. V dropped 3 bases and J dropped 3 bases, with 15 bases sitting between them. The chain's CDR3 is CASSSLPQNDYGYTF. The CDR3 coding sequence is TGCGCCAGCAGCTCCCTCCCCCAGAACGACTATGGCTACACCTTC. Full variable domain (rest looked up from reference TRBV5-1 and TRBJ1-2): KAGVTQTPRYLIKTRGQQVTLSCSPISGHRSVSWYQQTPGQGLQFLFEYFSETQRNKGNFPGRFSGRQFSNSRSEMNVSTLELGDSALYLCASSSLPQNDYGYTFGSGTRLTVV.

The chain couples TRBV2 to TRBJ2-7; 8 positions agree with TRBD2. There are 14 residues in the CDR3. The junction had 15 bases not matched to a gene; V was cut back by 10 bases and J by 7 bases. CDR1 SNHLY and CDR2 FYNNEI come from the germline V gene. CDR3 bases: TGTGCCACCAAGGGGAGCGGGGGCTTCTCGGAGCAGTACTTC. This sequence encodes CATKGSGGFSEQYF.

This clone showed up just once. J is TRBJ1-2 and V is TRBV2; 8 bases are a match to TRBD1. Trimming took 6 bases from V and 3 from J; bases not matched to a gene: 3. Germline-derived CDR1 and CDR2 are SNHLY and FYNNEI. The CDR3 is 13 residues long. Here the CDR3 reads CASRLQGDYGYTF. CDR3 DNA: TGTGCCAGCAGGCTACAGGGGGACTATGGCTACACCTTC.

This chain uses TRBV10-3 with TRBJ2-1; D ambiguous. There are 13 residues in the CDR3. V gave up 0 bases and J gave up 9 bases, with 9 bases separating them. CDR1 ENHRY and CDR2 SYGVKD come from the germline V gene. CDR3 nucleotide sequence: TGTGCCATCAGTGAGTCGGAAGGTGGTGAGCAGTTCTTC. Translated: CAISESEGGEQFF.

The chain carries TRBV18 and TRBJ1-6, with unresolved D. CDR3 length: 14 residues. V was trimmed by 2 bases and J by 8 bases, leaving 10 bases between them. CDR1 is KGHSH and CDR2 is LQKENI in the germline V gene. DNA for the CDR3: TGTGCCAGCTCACCAGGGAGAGTACATTCACCCCTCCACTTT. Translating it yields CASSPGRVHSPLHF.

This chain uses TRBV6-5 with TRBJ1-5, with D unclear. The V gene lost 6 bases and the J gene lost 0 bases, with 12 bases spanning the gap. The CDR3 loop spans 15 amino acids. Germline V gene lookup returns CDR1 MNHEY and CDR2 SVGAGI. CDR3 sequence: CASRVRIYSNQPQHF. CDR3 sequence (DNA): TGTGCCAGCAGGGTACGAATTTATAGCAATCAGCCCCAGCATTTT.

This clone occurred once. This chain connects TRBV5-5 to TRBJ2-1; 9 bases map to TRBD2. The CDR3 is 18 amino acids. Germline V gives CDR1 SGHKS, CDR2 YYEKEE (reference sequence). J gave up 4 bases and V 1 base, and 12 bases lay outside the gene matches. The CDR3 bases are TGTGCCAGCAGCTTGTCGGAAGGGTTGACTAGCGGTTACAATGAGCAGTTCTTC. It specifies CASSLSEGLTSGYNEQFF.

The genes are TRBV2 and TRBJ1-3; D is ambiguous. The CDR3 has 14 amino acids. The ends were cut back, 3 bases at V and 9 bases at J, with 15 bases in the middle. The germline CDR1 and CDR2 sequences are SNHLY and FYNNEI. Written as DNA, the CDR3 is TGTGCCAGCAGTGACGGACTCGGTGGAGTCACCATATATTTT. It is translated as CASSDGLGGVTIYF.

The V gene is TRBV6-8, the J gene TRBJ1-1, with 7 nucleotides matching TRBD1. CDR3 length: 23 amino acids. Unmatched junction bases numbered 29, after V lost 4 bases and J lost 0 bases. Germline V gives CDR1 MNHGY, CDR2 SAAAGT. The CDR3: CASSFGGGEGQGGAGFMNTEAFF. In DNA form, the CDR3 reads TGTGCCAGCAGTTTTGGTGGTGGGGAAGGGCAGGGGGGAGCCGGGTTCATGAACACTGAAGCTTTCTTT.

In DNA form, the CDR3 reads TGTGCCAGCTCACCCCCAACGAACACTGAAGCTTTCTTT. Its protein is CASSPPTNTEAFF. This chain joins TRBV18 and TRBJ1-1, with D hard to call. The V and J ends lost 3 bases and 1 base respectively, with 6 bases between them. The CDR3 extends over 13 amino acids. Germline V gene data show CDR1 as KGHSH and CDR2 as LQKENI.

J is TRBJ2-5 and V is TRBV6-5; 8 nucleotides match TRBD2. This CDR3 has 14 residues. The junction had 8 bases not matched to a gene; V was cut back by 7 bases and J by 4 bases. Germline-derived CDR1 and CDR2 are MNHEY and SVGAGI. The DNA of the CDR3 is TGTGCCAGCAACCCCGGGGGGGCTTTAGAGACCCAGTACTTC. It encodes CASNPGGALETQYF.

V and J are TRBV18 and TRBJ1-1, with 7 nucleotides matching TRBD1. Germline V lookup: CDR1 KGHSH, CDR2 LQKENI. The ends lost 0 bases at V and 3 bases at J; junction bases unmatched: 7. This CDR3 contains 16 residues. CDR3 DNA: TGTGCCAGCTCACCACCATCGACAGGGTGGGACACTGAAGCTTTCTTT. Amino acid sequence: CASSPPSTGWDTEAFF.

This chain connects TRBV11-2 to TRBJ2-7; 8 bases line up with TRBD2. The junction had 4 bases not matched to a gene; V was cut back by 4 bases and J by 2 bases. This CDR3 region has 14 residues. Germline values: CDR1 SGHAT, CDR2 FQNNGV. The CDR3 spells CASSSSGLAYEQYF. The CDR3 DNA reads TGTGCCAGCAGCTCATCGGGACTAGCCTACGAGCAGTACTTC.

In its sample, this clone was seen once. This sequence joins TRBV5-4 and TRBJ2-3; TRBD2 matches at 12 bases. This CDR3 contains 15 residues. Germline CDR1 and CDR2: SGHNT and YYREEE (reference sequence). Trimming cost V 4 bases and J 7 bases; bases outside gene matches: 7. The DNA for the CDR3 is TGTGCCAGCAGCCCTAGGACTAGCGGGACAAATACGCAGTATTTT. Translation gives CASSPRTSGTNTQYF.

The chain employs TRBV7-3 and TRBJ1-1, with TRBD1 matching 7 bases. The V gene end was trimmed by 5 bases and the J gene end by 3 bases; junction bases not matched to a gene: 3. This CDR3 has 13 amino acids. Germline CDR1 reads SGHTA; CDR2 reads FQGTGA. The CDR3: CASSLDRDTEAFF. The CDR3 DNA reads as TGTGCCAGCAGCCTTGACAGGGACACTGAAGCTTTCTTT.

The V call is TRBV14, the J call TRBJ2-3; weak D call: TRBD2 (6 bases). V was clipped by 0 bases and J by 10 bases, with 11 bases between them. CDR3 length: 13 amino acids. Germline values: CDR1 SGHDN, CDR2 FVKESK. The CDR3 protein is CASSQDRGNAQYF. Here the CDR3 DNA reads TGTGCCAGCAGCCAAGATCGCGGGAACGCGCAGTATTTT.

V gene TRBV25-1 combines with J gene TRBJ2-1; 9 nucleotides agree with TRBD2. This CDR3 contains 15 residues. Germline CDR1 and CDR2: MGHDK and SYGVNS. V was clipped by 1 base and J by 8 bases; unmatched bases: 6. CDR3 in DNA: TGTGCCAGCAGTGAATCGCGGACTAGCGCTTATGAGCAGTTCTTC. Residues: CASSESRTSAYEQFF.

The chain has TRBV6-1 and TRBJ2-7; D remains unclear. V dropped 3 bases and J dropped 8 bases, with 17 bases sitting between them. The CDR3 is made up of 14 amino acids. Germline CDR1 and CDR2: MNHNS and SASEGT. Here the CDR3 DNA reads TGTGCCAGCAGTGACCCGGGCTCCGTGGGAAAGCAGTACTTC. Its translation is CASSDPGSVGKQYF.

This rearrangement joins TRBV5-6 to TRBJ2-3; 9 positions agree with TRBD2. With V trimmed by 0 bases and J by 6 bases, 5 bases remained unmatched. Germline-derived CDR1 and CDR2 are SGHDT and YYEEEE. This CDR3 has 15 amino acids. CDR3 coding DNA: TGTGCCAGCAGCTTGGTGATAGCGGGAGAGGATACGCAGTATTTT. Its protein product is CASSLVIAGEDTQYF. Combining the CDR3 with reference TRBV5-6 and TRBJ2-3 gives the whole variable domain DAGVTQSPTHLIKTRGQQVTLRCSPKSGHDTVSWYQQALGQGPQFIFQYYEEEERQRGNFPDRFSGHQFPNYSSELNVNALLLGDSALYLCASSLVIAGEDTQYFGPGTRLTVL.

The CDR3 region has the DNA TGTGCCAGCAGCGAATTTACAGGGAATACCGCCTACGAGCAGTACTTC. As protein: CASSEFTGNTAYEQYF. V is TRBV7-6 and J is TRBJ2-7; TRBD1 is a possible D gene (6 bases). Per germline, CDR1 SGHVS and CDR2 FNYEAQ. The V and J ends lost 5 bases and 2 bases respectively, with 19 bases between them. This CDR3 has 16 residues.

This chain links TRBV6-6 with TRBJ1-3; D remains unclear. V lost 6 bases to trimming and J lost 4 bases, with 13 bases between them. The CDR3 loop spans 14 amino acids. The germline V gene encodes CDR1 MNHNY and CDR2 SVGAGI (reference sequence). CDR3 nucleotide sequence: TGTGCCAGCAGCCGAGGGTTGAACGGAAACACCATATATTTT. Its translation is CASSRGLNGNTIYF.

V usage is TRBV6-6 and J usage is TRBJ2-7; 8 positions match TRBD1. Germline CDR1 reads MNHNY; CDR2 reads SVGAGI (reference sequence). The length of the CDR3 is 13 residues. J was trimmed by 3 bases and V by 2 bases; bases with no gene match: 0. CDR3 sequence: CASSYTGGYEQYF. The CDR3 DNA is TGTGCCAGCAGTTACACAGGGGGCTACGAGCAGTACTTC.

The chain carries TRBV27 and TRBJ2-1; possibly TRBD1 for D (6 bases). Germline CDR1 and CDR2: MNHEY and SMNVEV (reference sequence). V shed 3 bases and J shed 9 bases, with 18 bases lying between them. This CDR3 contains 15 residues. The CDR3 region has the DNA TGTGCCAGCAGTTTCCAGGGGCTAGGGTGGGGTGAGCAGTTCTTC. Its translation: CASSFQGLGWGEQFF.

The rearrangement links TRBV9 to TRBJ2-3; 9 bases map to TRBD2. The CDR3 is 18 residues long. Germline V lookup: CDR1 SGDLS, CDR2 YYNGEE. Germline trimming cut 0 bases from V and 3 bases from J; bases unmatched to any gene: 11. CDR3 amino acids: CASSVEGSGSHRTDTQYF. The DNA of the CDR3 is TGTGCCAGCAGCGTAGAGGGTAGCGGGAGTCATCGGACAGATACGCAGTATTTT.

The CDR3 sequence: CASSLFGGWERHEQYF. The CDR3 bases are TGTGCCAGCAGCTTATTCGGAGGCTGGGAGAGACACGAGCAGTACTTC. The rearrangement uses TRBV7-9 and TRBJ2-7; tentatively, D is TRBD2 (5 bases). Germline loops: CDR1 SEHNR, CDR2 FQNEAQ (reference sequence). The CDR3 runs to 16 residues. V lost 2 bases and J lost 5, with 19 bases in between.

The CDR3 reads CASSQGGAGELFF. The CDR3 DNA is TGTGCCAGCAGCCAGGGAGGGGCCGGGGAGCTGTTTTTT. The V call is TRBV2, the J call TRBJ2-2; 7 bases fit TRBD2. The V segment lost 6 bases and the J segment 6 bases; nucleotides outside the gene matches: 4. CDR3 size: 13 residues. Germline V gives CDR1 SNHLY, CDR2 FYNNEI.

The chain has TRBV5-1 and TRBJ2-2, with 9 nucleotides matching TRBD2. The CDR3 is made up of 16 amino acids. From germline, CDR1 is SGHRS and CDR2 YFSETQ. V lost 4 bases and J lost 5; bases outside the gene matches: 9. This CDR3 is CASSVGGLAETGELFF. The CDR3 nucleotides read TGCGCCAGCAGCGTGGGGGGACTAGCAGAAACCGGGGAGCTGTTTTTT.

This chain joins TRBV5-1 and TRBJ1-4; D is uncertain. The germline V gene encodes CDR1 SGHRS and CDR2 YFSETQ. With 3 bases removed from V and 0 bases from J, the gap between germline ends came to 6 bases. This CDR3 has 14 amino acids. In nucleotides, the CDR3 is TGCGCCAGCAGCTCCGGAGCAACTAATGAAAAACTGTTTTTT. It encodes CASSSGATNEKLFF.